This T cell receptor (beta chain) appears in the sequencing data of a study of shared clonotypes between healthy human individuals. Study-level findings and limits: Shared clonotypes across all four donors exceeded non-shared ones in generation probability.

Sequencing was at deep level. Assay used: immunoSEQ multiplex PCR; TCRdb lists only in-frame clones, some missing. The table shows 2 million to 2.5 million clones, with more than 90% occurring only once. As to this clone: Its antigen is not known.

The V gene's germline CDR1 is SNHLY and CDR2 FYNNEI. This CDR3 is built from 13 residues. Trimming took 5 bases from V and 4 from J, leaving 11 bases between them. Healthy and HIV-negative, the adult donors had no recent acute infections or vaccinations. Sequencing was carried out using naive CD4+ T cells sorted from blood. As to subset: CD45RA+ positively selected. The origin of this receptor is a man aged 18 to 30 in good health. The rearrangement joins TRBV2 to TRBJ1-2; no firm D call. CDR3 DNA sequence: TGTGCCAGCAGTTCCGGACTTTTCTATGGCTACACCTTC. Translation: CASSSGLFYGYTF.